This T cell receptor (beta chain) was sequenced in a study of T cells after yellow fever vaccination. This clonotype was recorded at least ten times. The antigen remains undetermined. 5'RACE template switching added a universal primer site and UMIs to TCR cDNA. TCRdb processed the 5' RACE reads anew with MiXCR; each CDR3 protein has one entry. The table lists under 80,000 distinct CDR3 sequences, less than 8.5% of them singletons. Findings of the study overall: The study re-detected most primary-vaccination clones after the booster (96% CD4, approximately 88% CD8). Weaker, the secondary response peaked sooner, at day 5 versus 15. Clonotypes appearing in both CD4 and CD8 compartments existed, and their share was small.

The V gene's germline CDR1 is LNHDA and CDR2 SQIVND (reference sequence). The CDR3 consists of 14 residues. V dropped 0 bases and J dropped 5 bases, with 8 bases sitting between them. This clonotype was obtained from a man aged 25 to 40 who received the YFV17D yellow fever vaccine. The genes are TRBV19 and TRBJ2-1; a weak D match, TRBD2 (6 bases). The sample was CD8+ T cells sorted from PBMCs, taken 15 days after the yellow fever booster vaccination. CDR3 in amino acids: CASSIEGGNNEQFF. CDR3 sequence (DNA): TGTGCCAGTAGTATAGAAGGAGGGAACAATGAGCAGTTCTTC.